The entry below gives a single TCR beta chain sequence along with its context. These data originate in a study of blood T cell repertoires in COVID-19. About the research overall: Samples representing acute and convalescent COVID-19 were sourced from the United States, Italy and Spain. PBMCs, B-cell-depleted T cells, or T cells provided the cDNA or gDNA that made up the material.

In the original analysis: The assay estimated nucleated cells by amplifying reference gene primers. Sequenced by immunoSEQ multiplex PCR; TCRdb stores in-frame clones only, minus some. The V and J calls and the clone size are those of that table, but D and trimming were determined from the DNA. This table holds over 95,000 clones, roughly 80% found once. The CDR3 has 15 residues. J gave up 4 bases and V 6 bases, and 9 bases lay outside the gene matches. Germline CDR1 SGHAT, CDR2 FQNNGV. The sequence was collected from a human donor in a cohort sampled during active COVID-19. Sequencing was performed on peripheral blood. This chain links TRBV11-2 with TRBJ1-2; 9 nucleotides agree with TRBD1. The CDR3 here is CASRLVPGQGYGYTF. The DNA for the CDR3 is TGTGCCAGCAGACTAGTACCGGGACAGGGCTATGGCTACACCTTC.